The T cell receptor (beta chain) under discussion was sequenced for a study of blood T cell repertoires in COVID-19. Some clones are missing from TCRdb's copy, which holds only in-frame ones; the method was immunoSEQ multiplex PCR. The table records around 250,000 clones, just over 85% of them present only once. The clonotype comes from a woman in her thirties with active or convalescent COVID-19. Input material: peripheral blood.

The CDR3 protein is CASSYQGGAYNSPLHF. CDR3 DNA sequence: TGTGCCAGCAGCTATCAGGGGGGAGCCTATAATTCACCCCTCCACTTT. The chain links TRBV7-9 to TRBJ1-6, with 7 bases that match TRBD1. Germline-derived CDR1 and CDR2 are SEHNR and FQNEAQ (reference sequence). With V trimmed by 4 bases and J by 2 bases, 5 bases remained unmatched. The CDR3 runs to 16 residues.